The present TCR beta chain was sequenced within a study of cytomegalovirus exposure and HLA in healthy donors. About the research overall: T cells numbering about 180 million yielded approximately 100 million unique TCR beta sequences in an earlier analysis. Most genotyped donors, 65% to 85% of some 400, had Caucasian-associated genetic ancestry. The study's findings and limits: Highly shared variants forming one cluster were likely a sequencing artifact.

As concerns this clone: The antigen remains undetermined.

Vbeta (60) and Jbeta (13) primers were used in the PCR. Profiling relied on immunoSEQ multiplex PCR, and the TCRdb table lists in-frame clones only, not all of them. The table shows under 150,000 clones, with about 75% occurring only once. V was trimmed by 5 bases and J by 4 bases, leaving 17 bases between them. The length of the CDR3 is 15 residues. Germline V gene lookup returns CDR1 LNHDA and CDR2 SQIVND (reference sequence). This clonotype was obtained from a woman aged 30 to 39 in good health and CMV-seronegative. Sequencing was carried out using PBMCs. The rearrangement uses TRBV19 and TRBJ1-1, with D possibly matching TRBD1 (5 bases). Here the CDR3 DNA reads TGTGCCAGTAGTCCCCGGGAGGAGGGGAGCACTGAAGCTTTCTTT. Amino acid sequence: CASSPREEGSTEAFF.